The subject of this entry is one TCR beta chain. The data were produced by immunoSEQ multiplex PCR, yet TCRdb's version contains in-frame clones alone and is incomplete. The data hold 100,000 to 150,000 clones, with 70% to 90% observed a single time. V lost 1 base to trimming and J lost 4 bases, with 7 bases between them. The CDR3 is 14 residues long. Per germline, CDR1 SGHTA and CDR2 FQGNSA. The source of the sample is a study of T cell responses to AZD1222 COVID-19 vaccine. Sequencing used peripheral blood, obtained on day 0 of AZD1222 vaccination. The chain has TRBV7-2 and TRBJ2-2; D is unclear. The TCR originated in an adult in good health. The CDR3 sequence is CASSLDWSTGELFF. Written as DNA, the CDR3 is TGTGCCAGCAGCTTAGACTGGAGCACCGGGGAGCTGTTTTTT.